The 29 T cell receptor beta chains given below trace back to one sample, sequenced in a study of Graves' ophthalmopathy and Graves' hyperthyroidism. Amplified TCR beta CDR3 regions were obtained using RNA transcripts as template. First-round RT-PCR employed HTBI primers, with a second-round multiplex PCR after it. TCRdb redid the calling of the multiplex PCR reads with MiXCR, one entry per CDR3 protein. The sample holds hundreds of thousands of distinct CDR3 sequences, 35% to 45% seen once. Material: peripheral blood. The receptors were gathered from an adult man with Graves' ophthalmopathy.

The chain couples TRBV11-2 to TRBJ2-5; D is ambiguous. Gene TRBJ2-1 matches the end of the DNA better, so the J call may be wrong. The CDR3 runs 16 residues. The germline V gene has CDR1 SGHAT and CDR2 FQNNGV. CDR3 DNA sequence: TGTGCCAGCAGCTTGGGTTTCATGTATAGGTACAATGAGCAGTTCTTC. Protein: CASSLGFMYRYNEQFF.

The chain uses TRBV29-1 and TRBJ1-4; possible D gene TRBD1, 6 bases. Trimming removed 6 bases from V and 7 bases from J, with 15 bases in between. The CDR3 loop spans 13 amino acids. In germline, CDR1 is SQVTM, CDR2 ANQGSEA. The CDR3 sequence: CSVQQGGSEKLFF. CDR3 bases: TGCAGCGTACAACAGGGAGGTTCTGAAAAACTGTTTTTT. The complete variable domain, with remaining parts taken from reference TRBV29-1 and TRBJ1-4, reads SAVISQKPSRDICQRGTSLTIQCQVDSQVTMMFWYRQQPGQSLTLIATANQGSEATYESGFVIDKFPISRPNLTFSTLTVSNMSPEDSSIYLCSVQQGGSEKLFFGSGTQLSVL.

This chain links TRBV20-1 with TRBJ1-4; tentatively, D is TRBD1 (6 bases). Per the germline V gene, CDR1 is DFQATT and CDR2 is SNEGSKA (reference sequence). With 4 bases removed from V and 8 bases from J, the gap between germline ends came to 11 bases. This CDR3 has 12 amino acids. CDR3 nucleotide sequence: TGCAGTGCTAAGGGGGGGGACGAAAAACTGTTTTTT. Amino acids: CSAKGGDEKLFF.

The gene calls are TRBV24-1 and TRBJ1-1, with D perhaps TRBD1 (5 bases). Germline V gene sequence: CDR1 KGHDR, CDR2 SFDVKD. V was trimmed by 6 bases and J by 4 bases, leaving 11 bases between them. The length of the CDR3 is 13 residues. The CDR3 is CATSQGLSTEAFF. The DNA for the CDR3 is TGTGCCACCAGTCAGGGTCTGAGCACTGAAGCTTTCTTT.

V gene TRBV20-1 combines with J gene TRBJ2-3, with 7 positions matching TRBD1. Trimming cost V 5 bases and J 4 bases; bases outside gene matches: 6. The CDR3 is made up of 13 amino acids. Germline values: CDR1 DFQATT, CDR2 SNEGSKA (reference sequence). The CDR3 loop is CSACIGGADTQYF. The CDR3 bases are TGCAGTGCTTGCATAGGGGGCGCAGATACGCAGTATTTT.

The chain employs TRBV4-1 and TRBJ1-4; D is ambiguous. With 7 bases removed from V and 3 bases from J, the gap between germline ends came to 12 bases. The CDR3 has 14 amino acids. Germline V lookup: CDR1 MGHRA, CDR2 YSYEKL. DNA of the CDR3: TGCGCCAGCAAGTCATGGCAGCCTAATGAAAAACTGTTTTTT. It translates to CASKSWQPNEKLFF.

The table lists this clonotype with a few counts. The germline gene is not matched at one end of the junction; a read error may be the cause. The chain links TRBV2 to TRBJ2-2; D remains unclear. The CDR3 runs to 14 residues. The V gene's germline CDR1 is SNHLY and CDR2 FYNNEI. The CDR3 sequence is CASSEAGFTRELFF. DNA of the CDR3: TGTGCCAGCAGTGAAGCTGGGTTCACCAGGGAGCTGTTTTTT.

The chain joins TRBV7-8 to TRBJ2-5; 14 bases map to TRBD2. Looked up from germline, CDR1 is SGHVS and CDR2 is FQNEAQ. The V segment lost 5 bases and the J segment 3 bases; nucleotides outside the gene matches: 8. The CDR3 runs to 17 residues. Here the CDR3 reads CASSQGAGLAGEETQYF. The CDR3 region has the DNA TGTGCCAGCAGCCAAGGCGCGGGACTAGCGGGGGAAGAGACCCAGTACTTC.

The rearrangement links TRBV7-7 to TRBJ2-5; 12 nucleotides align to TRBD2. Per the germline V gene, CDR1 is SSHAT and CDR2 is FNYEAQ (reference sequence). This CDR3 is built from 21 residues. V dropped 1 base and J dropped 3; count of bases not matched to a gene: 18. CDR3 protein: CASSLVIGLAGGPGSEETQYF. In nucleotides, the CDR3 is TGTGCCAGCAGCTTAGTGATCGGCCTAGCGGGAGGGCCTGGGTCCGAAGAGACCCAGTACTTC. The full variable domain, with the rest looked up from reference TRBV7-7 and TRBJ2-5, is GAGVSQSPRYKVTKRGQDVTLRCDPISSHATLYWYQQALGQGPEFLTYFNYEAQPDKSGLPSDRFSAERPEGSISTLTIQRTEQRDSAMYRCASSLVIGLAGGPGSEETQYFGPGTRLLVL.

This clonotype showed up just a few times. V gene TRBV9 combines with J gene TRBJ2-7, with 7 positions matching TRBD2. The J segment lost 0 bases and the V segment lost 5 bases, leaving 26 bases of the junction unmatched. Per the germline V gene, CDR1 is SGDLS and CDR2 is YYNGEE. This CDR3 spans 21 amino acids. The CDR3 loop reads CASSYAMDDISAGSSSYEQYF. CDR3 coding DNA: TGTGCCAGCAGTTACGCAATGGACGATATTTCAGCGGGATCAAGCTCCTACGAGCAGTACTTC.

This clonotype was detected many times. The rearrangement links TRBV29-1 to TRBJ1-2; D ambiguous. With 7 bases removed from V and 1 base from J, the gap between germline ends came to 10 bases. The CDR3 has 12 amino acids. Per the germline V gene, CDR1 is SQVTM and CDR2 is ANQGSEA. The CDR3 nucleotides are TGCAGCGGTGGCAGCAGTAACTATGGCTACACCTTC. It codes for CSGGSSNYGYTF.

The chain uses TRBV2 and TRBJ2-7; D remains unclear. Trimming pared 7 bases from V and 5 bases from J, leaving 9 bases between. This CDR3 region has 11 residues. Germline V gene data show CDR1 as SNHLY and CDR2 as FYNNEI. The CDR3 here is CASTAWNEQYF. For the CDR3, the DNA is TGTGCCAGCACCGCGTGGAACGAGCAGTACTTC.

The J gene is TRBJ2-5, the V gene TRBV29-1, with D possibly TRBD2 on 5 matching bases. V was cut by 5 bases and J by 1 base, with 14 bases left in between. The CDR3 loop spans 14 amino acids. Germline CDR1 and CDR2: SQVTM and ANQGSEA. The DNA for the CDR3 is TGCAGCGTTACGTCTGCCGGGATCCAAGAGACCCAGTACTTC. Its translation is CSVTSAGIQETQYF.

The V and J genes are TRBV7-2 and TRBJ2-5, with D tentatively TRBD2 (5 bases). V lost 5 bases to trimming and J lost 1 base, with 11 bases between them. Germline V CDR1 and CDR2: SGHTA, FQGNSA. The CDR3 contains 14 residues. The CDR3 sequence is CASSQALAQETQYF. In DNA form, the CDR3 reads TGTGCCAGCAGCCAGGCGCTAGCCCAAGAGACCCAGTACTTC. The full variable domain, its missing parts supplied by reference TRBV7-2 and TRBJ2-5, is GAGVSQSPSNKVTEKGKDVELRCDPISGHTALYWYRQSLGQGLEFLIYFQGNSAPDKSGLPSDRFSAERTGGSVSTLTIQRTQQEDSAVYLCASSQALAQETQYFGPGTRLLVL.

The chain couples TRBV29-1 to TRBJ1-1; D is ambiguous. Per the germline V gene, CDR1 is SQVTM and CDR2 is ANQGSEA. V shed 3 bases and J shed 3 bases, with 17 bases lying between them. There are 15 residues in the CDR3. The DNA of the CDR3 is TGCAGCGTTGACCCCGGAGCGGGAGTGGACACTGAAGCTTTCTTT. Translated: CSVDPGAGVDTEAFF.

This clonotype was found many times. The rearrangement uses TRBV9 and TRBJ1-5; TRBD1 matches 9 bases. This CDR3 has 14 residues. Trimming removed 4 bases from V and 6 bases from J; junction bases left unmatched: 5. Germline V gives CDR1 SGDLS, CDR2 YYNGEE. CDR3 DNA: TGTGCCAGCAGCCCCGGGACAGGGAGTCAGCCCCAGCATTTT. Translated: CASSPGTGSQPQHF.

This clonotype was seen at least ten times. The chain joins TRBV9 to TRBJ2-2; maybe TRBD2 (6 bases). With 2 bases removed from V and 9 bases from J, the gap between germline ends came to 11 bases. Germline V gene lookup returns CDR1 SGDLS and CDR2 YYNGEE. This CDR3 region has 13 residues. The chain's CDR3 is CASSVEGTRELFF. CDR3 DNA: TGTGCCAGCAGCGTGGAGGGGACCAGGGAGCTGTTTTTT.

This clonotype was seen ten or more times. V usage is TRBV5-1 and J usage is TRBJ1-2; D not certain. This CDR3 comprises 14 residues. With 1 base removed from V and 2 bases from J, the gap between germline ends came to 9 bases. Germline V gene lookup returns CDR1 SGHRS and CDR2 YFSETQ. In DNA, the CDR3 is TGCGCCAGCAGCTTGTCAGGCGCGAACTATGGCTACACCTTC. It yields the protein CASSLSGANYGYTF.

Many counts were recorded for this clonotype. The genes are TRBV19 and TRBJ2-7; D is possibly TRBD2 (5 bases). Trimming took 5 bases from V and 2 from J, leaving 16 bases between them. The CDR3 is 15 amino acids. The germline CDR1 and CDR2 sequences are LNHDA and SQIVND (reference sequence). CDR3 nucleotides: TGTGCCAGTAGTTTCCTTGCCCTGGGAGCCTACGAGCAGTACTTC. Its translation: CASSFLALGAYEQYF.

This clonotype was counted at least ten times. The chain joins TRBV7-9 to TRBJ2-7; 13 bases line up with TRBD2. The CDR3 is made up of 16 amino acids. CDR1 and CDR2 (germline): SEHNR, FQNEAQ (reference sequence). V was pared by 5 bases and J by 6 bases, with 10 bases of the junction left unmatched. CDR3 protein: CASSTTTSGRAFEQYF. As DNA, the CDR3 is TGTGCCAGCAGCACAACCACTAGCGGGAGGGCCTTCGAGCAGTACTTC.

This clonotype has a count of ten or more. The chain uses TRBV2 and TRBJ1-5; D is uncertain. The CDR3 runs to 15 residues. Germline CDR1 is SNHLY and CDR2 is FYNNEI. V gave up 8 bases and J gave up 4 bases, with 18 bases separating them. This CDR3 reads CASAGREIVNQPQHF. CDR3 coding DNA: TGTGCCAGCGCTGGAAGGGAAATAGTTAATCAGCCCCAGCATTTT.

The CDR3 DNA reads as TGTGCCAGCAGCTACTATAGCTCCTACAATGAGCAGTTCTTC. Its protein product is CASSYYSSYNEQFF. The V call is TRBV11-2, the J call TRBJ2-1; D is undetermined. The CDR3 runs to 14 residues. Looked up from germline, CDR1 is SGHAT and CDR2 is FQNNGV. Deletions cut 4 bases from V and 0 bases from J, with 7 bases between. Full variable domain (rest looked up from reference TRBV11-2 and TRBJ2-1): EAGVAQSPRYKIIEKRQSVAFWCNPISGHATLYWYQQILGQGPKLLIQFQNNGVVDDSQLPKDRFSAERLKGVDSTLKIQPAKLEDSAVYLCASSYYSSYNEQFFGPGTRLTVL.

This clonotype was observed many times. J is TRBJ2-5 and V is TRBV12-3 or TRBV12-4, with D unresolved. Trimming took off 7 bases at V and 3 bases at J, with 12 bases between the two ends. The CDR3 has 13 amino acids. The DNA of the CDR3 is TGTGCCAGCACCCTGGGTATGGAAGAGACCCAGTACTTC. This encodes CASTLGMEETQYF.

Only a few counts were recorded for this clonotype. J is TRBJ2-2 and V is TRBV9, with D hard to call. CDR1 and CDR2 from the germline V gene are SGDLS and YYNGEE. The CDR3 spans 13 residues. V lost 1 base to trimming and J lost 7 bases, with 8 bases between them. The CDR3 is CASSVWLVGELFF. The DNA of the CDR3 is TGTGCCAGCAGCGTATGGTTGGTCGGGGAGCTGTTTTTT.

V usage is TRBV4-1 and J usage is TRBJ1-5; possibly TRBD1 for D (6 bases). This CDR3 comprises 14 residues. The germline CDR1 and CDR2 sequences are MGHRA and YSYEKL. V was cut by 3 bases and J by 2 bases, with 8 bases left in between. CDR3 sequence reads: CASSQRQGNQPQHF. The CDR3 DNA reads TGCGCCAGCAGCCAGAGACAGGGCAATCAGCCCCAGCATTTT.

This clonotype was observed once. CDR3 DNA: TGTGCCAGCAGTAAACGGGACAGCTTCTATGGCTACACCTTC. Its protein is CASSKRDSFYGYTF. V is TRBV2 and J is TRBJ1-2; 7 nucleotides line up with TRBD1. With 5 bases clipped from V and 4 bases from J, the junction kept 7 bases outside the gene matches. Germline V gene sequence: CDR1 SNHLY, CDR2 FYNNEI. The CDR3 contains 14 residues.

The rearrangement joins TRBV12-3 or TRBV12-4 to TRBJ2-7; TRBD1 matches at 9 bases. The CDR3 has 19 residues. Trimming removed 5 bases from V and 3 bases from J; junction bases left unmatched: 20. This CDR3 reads CASSRTGGREKGNLYEQYF. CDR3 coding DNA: TGTGCCAGCAGTCGTACAGGGGGCAGGGAAAAGGGCAACCTCTACGAGCAGTACTTC.

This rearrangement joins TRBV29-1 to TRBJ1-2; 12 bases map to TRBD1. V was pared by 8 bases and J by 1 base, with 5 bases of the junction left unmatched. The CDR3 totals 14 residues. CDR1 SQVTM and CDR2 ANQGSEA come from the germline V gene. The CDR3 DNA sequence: TGCAGCCGGGGACAGGGGGCGAATAACTATGGCTACACCTTC. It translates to CSRGQGANNYGYTF.

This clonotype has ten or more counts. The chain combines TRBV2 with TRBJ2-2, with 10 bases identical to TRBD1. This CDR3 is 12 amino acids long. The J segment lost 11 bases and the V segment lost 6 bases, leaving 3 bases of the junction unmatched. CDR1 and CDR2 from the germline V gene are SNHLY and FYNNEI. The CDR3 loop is CASRGQGRELFF. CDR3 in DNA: TGTGCCAGCAGGGGACAGGGGAGAGAGCTGTTTTTT.